This T cell receptor beta chain was sequenced in a study of OX40 agonist ivuxolimab in advanced cancers. About the research overall: Across the patients, intravenous ivuxolimab was delivered every 2 weeks at 0.01 to 10 mg/kg. Checkpoint inhibitors had been given previously to approximately 41% of patients. The study, taken as a whole, reports: CD4+ and CD8+ blood T cells expanded clonally by week 6 at 0.1 to 3.0 mg/kg.

The method was immunoSEQ multiplex PCR; TCRdb's version includes in-frame clones alone and lacks a portion of them. Of more than 75,000 clones in the sample, 70% to 90% are singletons; the top ten hold less than 6%. The CDR3 is 14 amino acids. The V end lost 5 bases, the J end lost 7 bases, and 17 bases lay between the germline ends. Germline V CDR1 and CDR2: SGHTA, FQGNSA. With respect to this clone: Its antigen is not known.

Autoimmune disease history or systemic immunosuppression disqualified patients. The TCR comes from an adult with an advanced solid tumor such as melanoma, head and neck, liver or kidney cancer. Sample: CD4+ or CD8+ T cells sorted from blood, taken in a trial of the OX40 agonist ivuxolimab. This rearrangement joins TRBV7-2 to TRBJ1-2; the D gene is possibly TRBD1 (6 bases). The CDR3 region has the DNA TGTGCCAGCAGCCTCCTTGGACCCAGGGGTGGCTACACCTTC. It translates to CASSLLGPRGGYTF.